Given below is one TCR beta chain in context. Trimming cost V 1 base and J 6 bases, with 20 bases left between them. The CDR3 totals 16 residues. Germline CDR1 SGHNT, CDR2 YYREEE (reference sequence). The data were taken from a study of blood T cell repertoires in COVID-19. Whole-study context: Researchers got acute and convalescent COVID-19 samples from the United States, Italy and Spain.

Study processing details: Reference gene primer amplification gave estimated nucleated cell counts. Clones were read by immunoSEQ multiplex PCR, and TCRdb kept only the in-frame ones, dropping some. V and J calls and clone size are those listed in that table; D and trimming were worked out from the DNA. The sample carries fewer than 350,000 clones, about 90% recorded once. J is TRBJ2-7 and V is TRBV5-4, with D uncertain. Sample: peripheral blood. This TCR was sampled from a woman aged 45-59 years who had recovered from COVID-19. CDR3: CASSLTVAAARGEQYF. In nucleotides, the CDR3 is TGTGCCAGCAGCTTGACGGTGGCGGCGGCTAGAGGCGAGCAGTACTTC.